The clone carrying this T cell receptor (beta chain) was picked up a small number of times. One junction end disagrees with the germline gene, perhaps due to a read error. With a J-beta primer mix and a sample-barcoded 5' primer, a second PCR ran about 6 to 11 cycles. TCRdb itself ran the 5' RACE reads through MiXCR, one entry per CDR3 protein. The table includes 850,000 or so distinct CDR3 sequences, 29% detected once. This sample stems from a study of blood T cells in healthy people across ages. Looked up from germline, CDR1 is SQVTM and CDR2 is ANQGSEA. The CDR3 is 19 residues long. The sequencing input was blood. This TCR came from an elderly woman in good health. V gene TRBV29-1 combines with J gene TRBJ2-6; 12 nucleotides align to TRBD1. The CDR3 bases are TGCAGCGTCCTAAAGGGACAGGGGGCGCAAGTCTCTGGGGCCAACGTCCGGACTTTC. This sequence encodes CSVLKGQGAQVSGANVRTF.